This T cell receptor beta chain was observed in a study of identical twins. Study-wide findings and caveats: Sequences that were out-of-frame, alpha and twin-shared displayed an excess of low generation probability. Insertions ran lower in abundant cord blood beta clonotypes, though not in memory repertoires. Models underestimated TCR alpha sharing (out-of-frame) in monozygotic twins.

This clonotype was counted many times. Its antigen is unidentified. V was trimmed by 2 bases and J by 3 bases, leaving 5 bases between them. Germline V CDR1 and CDR2: MNHEY, SVGEGT. The CDR3 has 12 amino acids. A universal primer binding site was introduced by template switching. The final cDNA contained unique molecular identifiers. TCRdb passed the 5' RACE reads through MiXCR, listing each CDR3 protein once. This table holds over 250,000 distinct CDR3 sequences, roughly 9.7% found once. These data were also filed under a second study, of yellow fever vaccine responses in identical twins.

The J gene is TRBJ2-7, the V gene TRBV6-2 or TRBV6-3; D remains ambiguous. The sequence was collected from a woman aged 18-35 years in good health. The sample was CD8+ T cells sorted from blood. The CDR3 DNA follows: TGTGCCAGCAGTTACCGCAGCTACGAGCAGTACTTC. The encoded protein is CASSYRSYEQYF.